The 30 T cell receptor beta chains below all came from one sample that was sequenced in a study of T cells in Graves' hyperthyroidism and ophthalmopathy. Researchers amplified the TCR beta CDR3 regions from RNA transcripts. The study used the HTBI primer set for a first-round RT-PCR of the TCR CDR3. TCRdb reprocessed the multiplex PCR reads with MiXCR, giving one entry per CDR3 protein. The sample consists of a few hundred thousand distinct CDR3 sequences, roughly an eighth of them appearing once. The source material was blood. The receptors here all came from a woman between 18 and 30 years old with Graves' hyperthyroidism.

The count of this clonotype is one. V gene TRBV5-1 combines with J gene TRBJ2-3; 10 nucleotides match TRBD2. Germline CDR1 is SGHRS and CDR2 is YFSETQ. This CDR3 has 16 residues. The trim removed 4 bases at V and 2 bases at J, leaving 7 bases unmatched. The CDR3, as DNA: TGCGCCAGCAGCGTTGGACTAGCGGCCCACACAGATACGCAGTATTTT. Translation: CASSVGLAAHTDTQYF.

At least ten counts were recorded for this clonotype. The chain uses TRBV28 and TRBJ2-7; possibly TRBD2 for D (5 bases). This CDR3 is 11 amino acids long. CDR1 and CDR2 from the germline V gene are MDHEN and SYDVKM. The germline V and J ends were trimmed by 5 bases and 6 bases, with 8 bases remaining between them. In DNA form, the CDR3 reads TGTGCCAGCAGTCGCCGGGGCGAGCAGTACTTC. It encodes CASSRRGEQYF. Based on the CDR3 plus reference TRBV28 and TRBJ2-7, the full variable domain is DVKVTQSSRYLVKRTGEKVFLECVQDMDHENMFWYRQDPGLGLRLIYFSYDVKMKEKGDIPEGYSVSREKKERFSLILESASTNQTSMYLCASSRRGEQYFGPGTRLTVT.

This clonotype was counted many times. The chain joins TRBV5-4 to TRBJ2-7; 14 nucleotides align to TRBD2. V lost 0 bases, J lost 3 bases, and 2 bases stayed unmatched. The germline V gene has CDR1 SGHNT and CDR2 YYREEE (reference sequence). The CDR3 runs to 16 residues. CDR3 DNA sequence: TGTGCCAGCAGCTTGGGGGGACTAGCGGGAGACTACGAGCAGTACTTC. It encodes CASSLGGLAGDYEQYF. Using reference TRBV5-4 and TRBJ2-7 for the parts outside the CDR3, the full variable domain is ETGVTQSPTHLIKTRGQQVTLRCSSQSGHNTVSWYQQALGQGPQFIFQYYREEENGRGNFPPRFSGLQFPNYSSELNVNALELDDSALYLCASSLGGLAGDYEQYFGPGTRLTVT.

This clonotype occurred many times. The chain employs TRBV7-3 and TRBJ2-3; D ambiguous. CDR1 SGHTA and CDR2 FQGTGA come from the germline V gene. CDR3 size: 12 residues. The V end was cut by 5 bases, the J end by 6 bases, with 9 bases between. In DNA, the CDR3 is TGTGCCAGCAGCCCCACTGGGGATACGCAGTATTTT. It encodes CASSPTGDTQYF.

V is TRBV5-4 and J is TRBJ2-1; 14 bases line up with TRBD2. With 2 bases clipped from V and 8 bases from J, the junction kept 6 bases outside the gene matches. CDR3 length equals 16 residues. The germline gives CDR1 SGHNT, CDR2 YYREEE (reference sequence). CDR3 bases: TGTGCCAGCAGCTTCCCGGGACTAGCGGGAGTCGATGAGCAGTTCTTC. Protein: CASSFPGLAGVDEQFF.

The chain employs TRBV25-1 and TRBJ1-5; D possibly corresponds to TRBD1 (5 bases). The CDR3 covers 14 residues. Germline values: CDR1 MGHDK, CDR2 SYGVNS. V lost 3 bases, J lost 3 bases, and 9 bases lay in between. The CDR3 DNA reads TGTGCCAGCAGTGAGGGGACCTACAATCAGCCCCAGCATTTT. It encodes CASSEGTYNQPQHF.

This clonotype was observed many times. The chain combines TRBV30 with TRBJ1-1; D is unclear. Trimming took off 5 bases at V and 4 bases at J, with 14 bases between the two ends. The CDR3 runs 13 residues. The V gene's germline CDR1 is GTSNPN and CDR2 SVGIG (reference sequence). CDR3: CAWGRSASTEAFF. The CDR3 nucleotides are TGTGCCTGGGGGCGGTCAGCGTCCACTGAAGCTTTCTTT. Full variable domain (missing parts from reference TRBV30 and TRBJ1-1): SQTIHQWPATLVQPVGSPLSLECTVEGTSNPNLYWYRQAAGRGLQLLFYSVGIGQISSEVPQNLSASRPQDRQFILSSKKLLLSDSGFYLCAWGRSASTEAFFGQGTRLTVV.

There are many counts of this clonotype. The chain uses TRBV5-1 and TRBJ2-3; 10 nucleotides match TRBD1. The CDR3 is 14 amino acids. Trimming took 4 bases from V and 5 from J; bases not matched to a gene: 4. Germline CDR1 and CDR2: SGHRS and YFSETQ. For the CDR3, the DNA is TGCGCCAGCAGCAAGGGACAGGGGAAAGATACGCAGTATTTT. Residues: CASSKGQGKDTQYF. Filled out from reference TRBV5-1 and TRBJ2-3, the complete variable domain reads KAGVTQTPRYLIKTRGQQVTLSCSPISGHRSVSWYQQTPGQGLQFLFEYFSETQRNKGNFPGRFSGRQFSNSRSEMNVSTLELGDSALYLCASSKGQGKDTQYFGPGTRLTVL.

The sample holds many counts of this clonotype. The rearrangement uses TRBV7-2 and TRBJ2-3; 10 bases are shared with TRBD2. Losses at the gene ends were 5 bases for V and 3 bases for J; bases not matched to a gene: 5. Germline CDR1 reads SGHTA; CDR2 reads FQGNSA. The CDR3 is 15 amino acids. Written as DNA, the CDR3 is TGTGCCAGCAGCCCATCTAGCGGGAGAACAGATACGCAGTATTTT. Translating gives CASSPSSGRTDTQYF.

This clonotype occurred once. The junction and the germline gene differ at one end; a read error may be behind it. V gene TRBV28 combines with J gene TRBJ1-4; TRBD1 agrees at 9 bases. CDR3 length: 16 residues. Looked up from germline, CDR1 is MDHEN and CDR2 is SYDVKM. CDR3 sequence: CASSRRTGATNEKLFF. The CDR3 region has the DNA TGCGCCAGCAGCCGGAGGACAGGGGCCACTAATGAAAAACTGTTTTTT.

This clonotype was seen at least ten times. The chain joins TRBV6-1 to TRBJ1-5, with a possible D match to TRBD1 (6 bases). CDR3 length: 19 residues. The germline V gene has CDR1 MNHNS and CDR2 SASEGT. V was cut by 6 bases and J by 2 bases, with 26 bases left in between. The CDR3 region has the DNA TGTGCCAGCAGGAACACAGGGCAATTGGCCGCGTGGGGCAATCAGCCCCAGCATTTT. Its translation: CASRNTGQLAAWGNQPQHF.

The CDR3 nucleotides are TGTGCCAGCAGCTTAGCGAACGGACTAGCACTAGCCGCCGGGGAGCTGTTTTTT. Residues: CASSLANGLALAAGELFF. The J gene is TRBJ2-2, the V gene TRBV7-6; TRBD2 matches at 8 bases. Germline CDR1 is SGHVS and CDR2 is FNYEAQ. The CDR3 has 18 amino acids. Germline trimming cut 0 bases from V and 6 bases from J; bases unmatched to any gene: 12.

The rearrangement links TRBV27 to TRBJ1-2; no firm D call. Germline CDR1 is MNHEY and CDR2 is SMNVEV (reference sequence). CDR3 size: 14 residues. Trimming took off 0 bases at V and 4 bases at J, with 9 bases between the two ends. Here the CDR3 DNA reads TGTGCCAGCAGTTTATCTAGCAGTGGCTATGGCTACACCTTC. Its translation is CASSLSSSGYGYTF.

The chain carries TRBV2 and TRBJ2-1; 12 bases are shared with TRBD2. The germline V gene encodes CDR1 SNHLY and CDR2 FYNNEI. The CDR3 has 13 residues. Unmatched junction bases numbered 2, after V lost 6 bases and J lost 8 bases. Here the CDR3 DNA reads TGTGCCAGCAGACTAGCGGGAGGTTATGAGCAGTTCTTC. This codes for CASRLAGGYEQFF.

Ten or more counts support this clonotype. The chain has TRBV11-2 and TRBJ2-1, with a possible D match to TRBD2 (5 bases). CDR1 and CDR2 from the germline V gene are SGHAT and FQNNGV. The CDR3 loop spans 15 amino acids. Trimming took off 0 bases at V and 10 bases at J, with 16 bases between the two ends. The chain's CDR3 is CASSLDEVEGSEQFF. CDR3 DNA sequence: TGTGCCAGCAGCTTAGATGAAGTAGAGGGCAGCGAGCAGTTCTTC.

This clonotype was seen many times. The chain recombines TRBV7-2 with TRBJ1-2; D not resolved. Per the germline V gene, CDR1 is SGHTA and CDR2 is FQGNSA. V gave up 1 base and J gave up 7 bases, with 19 bases separating them. The CDR3 loop spans 16 amino acids. CDR3: CASSLEGVGSVSGYTF. The DNA of the CDR3 is TGTGCCAGCAGCTTAGAGGGCGTGGGCAGTGTCAGTGGCTACACCTTC.

The J gene is TRBJ1-2, the V gene TRBV30; 10 bases match TRBD1. There are 16 residues in the CDR3. Looked up from germline, CDR1 is GTSNPN and CDR2 is SVGIG (reference sequence). After removal of 3 bases from V and 4 bases from J, the junction contained 11 bases not matched to a gene. CDR3 residues: CAWSLEGTGVVYGYTF. The CDR3 DNA follows: TGTGCCTGGAGCCTAGAAGGGACAGGGGTAGTCTATGGCTACACCTTC.

In this sample, this clonotype turned up many times. The chain recombines TRBV3-1 with TRBJ2-7; D possibly corresponds to TRBD2 (5 bases). V shed 0 bases and J shed 0 bases, with 18 bases lying between them. CDR3 length: 18 amino acids. Per the germline V gene, CDR1 is LGHDT and CDR2 is YNNKEL (reference sequence). DNA of the CDR3: TGTGCCAGCAGCCAAGATCGGGGAAATCAACTAAGCTCCTACGAGCAGTACTTC. Protein: CASSQDRGNQLSSYEQYF.

The chain uses TRBV15 and TRBJ1-3; 8 bases are a match to TRBD1. V lost 3 bases to trimming and J lost 6 bases; unmatched junction nucleotides: 13. The CDR3 contains 17 residues. Germline V gene lookup returns CDR1 LNHNV and CDR2 YYDKDF (reference sequence). As DNA, the CDR3 is TGTGCCACCAGCAGGATCTCCGGGACAGGTCTTTTAAACACCATATATTTT. Encoded protein: CATSRISGTGLLNTIYF.

The gene calls are TRBV20-1 and TRBJ2-1, with 12 bases aligning to TRBD2. Per germline, CDR1 DFQATT and CDR2 SNEGSKA (reference sequence). The CDR3 totals 14 residues. The junction had 8 bases not matched to a gene; V was cut back by 5 bases and J by 9 bases. The CDR3 DNA sequence: TGCAGTGCTCCTTTGACTAGCGGGAGAGGTGAGCAGTTCTTC. Protein product: CSAPLTSGRGEQFF.

This clonotype was observed a single time. V usage is TRBV19 and J usage is TRBJ2-6, with a weak D call TRBD1 (5 bases). This CDR3 region has 18 residues. Germline V lookup: CDR1 LNHDA, CDR2 SQIVND (reference sequence). Deletions cut 0 bases from V and 0 bases from J, with 12 bases between. CDR3 in amino acids: CASSIDPGPLSGANVLTF. The CDR3 nucleotides are TGTGCCAGTAGTATAGATCCAGGGCCCCTCTCTGGGGCCAACGTCCTGACTTTC.

Comments on this clonotype: A read error may explain this, as a much larger clone is one base away. CDR3 DNA sequence: TGTGCCAGCAGTTTTTATCTCGACAGGGTCGCAAGTCAGCCCCAGCATTTT. Its protein is CASSFYLDRVASQPQHF. The J gene is TRBJ1-5, the V gene TRBV28, with TRBD1 identical over 7 bases. Losses at the gene ends were 3 bases for V and 6 bases for J; bases not matched to a gene: 14. CDR3 size: 17 residues. Germline V gene data show CDR1 as MDHEN and CDR2 as SYDVKM.

Many counts were recorded for this clonotype. The chain has TRBV28 and TRBJ2-7, with D unclear. Germline V gene sequence: CDR1 MDHEN, CDR2 SYDVKM. The CDR3 contains 14 residues. The V gene lost 3 bases and the J gene lost 0 bases, with 9 bases spanning the gap. CDR3 DNA: TGTGCCAGCAGTTTGGCCGGACGCTCCTACGAGCAGTACTTC. This sequence encodes CASSLAGRSYEQYF.

This clonotype was seen repeatedly, ten times or more. The chain combines TRBV5-8 with TRBJ1-1, with a possible D match to TRBD1 (5 bases). The V end was cut by 0 bases, the J end by 11 bases, with 14 bases between. The CDR3 runs 13 residues. Germline lookup yields CDR1 SGHTS and CDR2 YDEGEE. CDR3 amino acids: CASSLEPQGRAFF. As DNA, the CDR3 is TGTGCCAGCAGCTTGGAACCTCAGGGTCGGGCTTTCTTT.

The genes are TRBV13 and TRBJ2-2; D not resolved. The CDR3 spans 17 residues. Between the trimmed V and J ends, which lost 5 bases and 1 base, there was a span of 17 bases. Per the germline V gene, CDR1 is PRHDT and CDR2 is FYEKMQ (reference sequence). The chain's CDR3 is CASSRRNAGVNTGELFF. CDR3 nucleotide sequence: TGTGCCAGCAGCCGTCGAAACGCTGGGGTGAACACCGGGGAGCTGTTTTTT.

The table lists this clonotype with many counts. The chain joins TRBV28 to TRBJ2-5; TRBD2 matches 9 bases. Per the germline V gene, CDR1 is MDHEN and CDR2 is SYDVKM. The J segment lost 1 base and the V segment lost 3 bases, leaving 27 bases of the junction unmatched. The CDR3 totals 23 residues. This CDR3 is CASSFGPQIIAGVDTWGQETQYF. In DNA, the CDR3 is TGTGCCAGCAGTTTCGGACCACAGATTATAGCGGGAGTCGACACGTGGGGCCAAGAGACCCAGTACTTC.

On this clonotype itself: This may arise from a read error, as a much more abundant clone is one base away. DNA for the CDR3: TGTGCCAGCAGCTTTGCGGGACGGACAAACCATGGCTACACCTTC. It yields the protein CASSFAGRTNHGYTF. The chain is built from TRBV7-2 and TRBJ1-2; D might be TRBD1 (5 bases). The germline V and J ends were trimmed by 3 bases and 6 bases, with 17 bases remaining between them. CDR3 length: 15 residues. The germline CDR1 and CDR2 sequences are SGHTA and FQGNSA.

This chain uses TRBV11-2 with TRBJ2-7, with D tentatively TRBD1 (7 bases). The CDR3 has 13 amino acids. Germline V gene lookup returns CDR1 SGHAT and CDR2 FQNNGV. Trimming removed 5 bases from V and 9 bases from J, with 17 bases in between. The CDR3 nucleotides are TGTGCCAGCAGCCAGGGGGACTTTCCTGGGCAGTACTTC. It codes for CASSQGDFPGQYF.

In its sample, this clonotype was seen many times. The chain couples TRBV30 to TRBJ2-3, with TRBD1 identical over 7 bases. Germline loops: CDR1 GTSNPN, CDR2 SVGIG (reference sequence). The ends lost 5 bases at V and 7 bases at J; junction bases unmatched: 3. The length of the CDR3 is 11 residues. The DNA of the CDR3 is TGTGCCTGGGGACAGGAACATACGCAGTATTTT. The encoded protein is CAWGQEHTQYF.

V usage is TRBV12-3 or TRBV12-4 and J usage is TRBJ2-7; 11 bases are a match to TRBD1. The CDR3 sequence is 14 residues long. V dropped 4 bases and J dropped 6; count of bases not matched to a gene: 5. CDR3 loop: CASSSWTGGREQYF. CDR3 DNA sequence: TGTGCCAGCAGTTCTTGGACAGGGGGCCGCGAGCAGTACTTC.